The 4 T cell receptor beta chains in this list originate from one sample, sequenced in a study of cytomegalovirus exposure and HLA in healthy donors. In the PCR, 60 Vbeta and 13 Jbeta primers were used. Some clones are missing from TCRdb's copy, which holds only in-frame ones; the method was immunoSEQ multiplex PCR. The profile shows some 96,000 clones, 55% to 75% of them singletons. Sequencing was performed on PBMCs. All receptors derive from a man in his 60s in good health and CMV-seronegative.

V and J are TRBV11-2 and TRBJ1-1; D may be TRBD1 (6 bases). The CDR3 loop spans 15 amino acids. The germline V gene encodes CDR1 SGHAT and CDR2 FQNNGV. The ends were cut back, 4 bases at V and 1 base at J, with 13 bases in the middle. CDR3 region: CASSSYRDGNTEAFF. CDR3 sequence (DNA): TGTGCCAGCAGCTCCTACAGGGACGGGAACACTGAAGCTTTCTTT.

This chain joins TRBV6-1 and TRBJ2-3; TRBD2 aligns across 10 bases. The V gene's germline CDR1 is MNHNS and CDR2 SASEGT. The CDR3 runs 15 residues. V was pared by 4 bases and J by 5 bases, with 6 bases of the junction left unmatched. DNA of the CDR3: TGTGCCAGCAGTGGAAATAGCGGGGGGCGAGATACGCAGTATTTT. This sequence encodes CASSGNSGGRDTQYF.

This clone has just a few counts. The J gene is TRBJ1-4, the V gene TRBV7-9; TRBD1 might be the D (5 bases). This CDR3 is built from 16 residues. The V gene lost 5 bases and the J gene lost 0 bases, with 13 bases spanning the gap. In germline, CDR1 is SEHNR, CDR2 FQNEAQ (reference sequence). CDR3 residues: CASSPREAATNEKLFF. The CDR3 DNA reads TGTGCCAGCAGCCCCAGGGAGGCCGCAACTAATGAAAAACTGTTTTTT.

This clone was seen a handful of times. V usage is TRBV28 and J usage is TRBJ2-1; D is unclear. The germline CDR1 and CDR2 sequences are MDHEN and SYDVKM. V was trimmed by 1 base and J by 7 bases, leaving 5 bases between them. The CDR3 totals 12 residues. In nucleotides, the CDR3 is TGTGCCAGCAGTTTATCGGTGAATGAGCAGTTCTTC. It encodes CASSLSVNEQFF.